The source of this T cell receptor (beta chain) is a study of blood T cell repertoires in COVID-19. Background on the study: The samples span acute and convalescent COVID-19 from the United States, Italy and Spain.

In its sample, this clone was seen once. Germline values: CDR1 MNHEY, CDR2 SVGEGT. The V end was cut by 0 bases, the J end by 4 bases, with 22 bases between. The CDR3 has 19 amino acids. Sequenced by immunoSEQ multiplex PCR; TCRdb stores in-frame clones only, minus some. This sample has a few hundred thousand clones, with around 86% found just once. The origin of this receptor is a woman between 45 and 65 years old who had recovered from COVID-19. The chain carries TRBV6-2 or TRBV6-3 and TRBJ1-5, with D possibly TRBD1 on 5 matching bases. Sequenced: PBMCs or T cells enriched from blood (not recorded which). As DNA, the CDR3 is TGTGCCAGCAGTTACTCGAGTAGGGACTTGGTGTGGAATAATCAGCCCCAGCATTTT. Translated, it gives CASSYSSRDLVWNNQPQHF.